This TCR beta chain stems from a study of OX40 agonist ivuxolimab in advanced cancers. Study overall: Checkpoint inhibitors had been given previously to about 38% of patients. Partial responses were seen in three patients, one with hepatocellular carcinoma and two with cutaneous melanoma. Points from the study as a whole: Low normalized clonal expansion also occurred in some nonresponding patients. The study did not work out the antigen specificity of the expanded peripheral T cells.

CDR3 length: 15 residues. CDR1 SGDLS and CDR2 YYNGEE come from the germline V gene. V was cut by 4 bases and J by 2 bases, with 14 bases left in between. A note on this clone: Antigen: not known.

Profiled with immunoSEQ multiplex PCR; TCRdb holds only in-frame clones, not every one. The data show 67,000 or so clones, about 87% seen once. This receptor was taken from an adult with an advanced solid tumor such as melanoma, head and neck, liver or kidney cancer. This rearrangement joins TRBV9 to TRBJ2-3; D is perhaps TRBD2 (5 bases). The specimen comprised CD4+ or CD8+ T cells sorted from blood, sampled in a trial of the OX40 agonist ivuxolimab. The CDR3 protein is CASSPRTLLTDTQYF. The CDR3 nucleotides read TGTGCCAGCAGCCCCAGGACTCTGCTCACAGATACGCAGTATTTT.